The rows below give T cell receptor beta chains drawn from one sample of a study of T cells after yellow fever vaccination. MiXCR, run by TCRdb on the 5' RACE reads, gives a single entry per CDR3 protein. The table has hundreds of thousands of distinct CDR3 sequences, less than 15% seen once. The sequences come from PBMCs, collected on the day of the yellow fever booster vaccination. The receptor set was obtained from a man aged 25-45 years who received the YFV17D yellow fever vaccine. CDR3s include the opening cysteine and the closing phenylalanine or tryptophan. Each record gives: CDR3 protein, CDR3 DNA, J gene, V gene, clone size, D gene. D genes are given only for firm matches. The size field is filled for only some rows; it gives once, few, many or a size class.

cdr3_aa: CASSSAGTEFYEQYF; cdr3_nt: TGTGCCAGTAGTTCCGCCGGGACAGAGTTCTACGAGCAGTACTTC; j_call: TRBJ2-7; v_call: TRBV19; clone_size: NA; d_call: TRBD1
cdr3_aa: CASTTTRGEQYF; cdr3_nt: TGTGCCAGCACCACAACTAGGGGCGAGCAGTACTTC; j_call: TRBJ2-7; v_call: TRBV6-2/TRBV6-3; clone_size: few; d_call: NA
cdr3_aa: CASSQAPGPNEQFF; cdr3_nt: TGCGCCAGCAGCCAAGCCCCGGGGCCTAATGAGCAGTTCTTC; j_call: TRBJ2-1; v_call: TRBV4-3; clone_size: once; d_call: NA
cdr3_aa: CSAPPTRGPYNEQFF; cdr3_nt: TGCAGTGCTCCCCCTACTAGGGGCCCCTACAATGAGCAGTTCTTC; j_call: TRBJ2-1; v_call: TRBV20-1; clone_size: NA; d_call: NA
cdr3_aa: CASSPRVGGSYEQYF; cdr3_nt: TGTGCCAGCAGCCCCAGGGTGGGGGGCTCCTACGAGCAGTACTTC; j_call: TRBJ2-7; v_call: TRBV7-2; clone_size: NA; d_call: NA
cdr3_aa: CARLRPPGSREQYF; cdr3_nt: TGCGCCAGACTTCGACCACCGGGTTCACGGGAGCAGTACTTC; j_call: TRBJ2-7; v_call: TRBV23-1; clone_size: NA; d_call: NA
cdr3_aa: CSASQGLEQYF; cdr3_nt: TGCAGTGCTAGCCAAGGGCTTGAGCAGTACTTC; j_call: TRBJ2-7; v_call: TRBV20-1; clone_size: many; d_call: NA
cdr3_aa: CASSVGLEEKLFF; cdr3_nt: TGTGCCAGCAGCGTGGGGTTGGAAGAAAAACTGTTTTTT; j_call: TRBJ1-4; v_call: TRBV9; clone_size: NA; d_call: NA
cdr3_aa: CSGSGTSVPNEQFF; cdr3_nt: TGCAGCGGATCCGGGACTAGCGTCCCCAATGAGCAGTTCTTC; j_call: TRBJ2-1; v_call: TRBV29-1; clone_size: NA; d_call: TRBD2
cdr3_aa: CASSSTGQGYEQYF; cdr3_nt: TGTGCCAGCAGCTCTACTGGACAGGGCTACGAGCAGTACTTC; j_call: TRBJ2-7; v_call: TRBV12-3/TRBV12-4; clone_size: NA; d_call: TRBD1
cdr3_aa: CAINVQGRSYEQYF; cdr3_nt: TGTGCCATCAATGTCCAGGGGCGTTCCTACGAGCAGTACTTC; j_call: TRBJ2-7; v_call: TRBV10-3; clone_size: NA; d_call: NA
cdr3_aa: CASSPPGRPYGEYNEQFF; cdr3_nt: TGTGCCAGCTCACCACCGGGCCGCCCCTACGGGGAATACAATGAGCAGTTCTTC; j_call: TRBJ2-1; v_call: TRBV18; clone_size: NA; d_call: NA
cdr3_aa: CASGSDTKNTGELFF; cdr3_nt: TGTGCTAGTGGCTCGGACACCAAAAACACCGGGGAGCTGTTTTTT; j_call: TRBJ2-2; v_call: TRBV12-5; clone_size: few; d_call: NA
cdr3_aa: CASSPGTGRQPQHF; cdr3_nt: TGCGCCAGCAGCCCAGGGACAGGGCGGCAGCCCCAGCATTTT; j_call: TRBJ1-5; v_call: TRBV5-1; clone_size: many; d_call: TRBD1
cdr3_aa: CASSQAKMDTQYF; cdr3_nt: TGTGCCAGCAGCCAAGCGAAGATGGATACGCAGTATTTT; j_call: TRBJ2-3; v_call: TRBV4-2; clone_size: NA; d_call: NA
cdr3_aa: CASSQFLGNEQFF; cdr3_nt: TGTGCCAGCAGCCAGTTTCTAGGGAATGAGCAGTTCTTC; j_call: TRBJ2-1; v_call: TRBV14; clone_size: many; d_call: NA
cdr3_aa: CASSSYGGENEQFF; cdr3_nt: TGTGCCAGCAGCTCTTATGGGGGGGAAAATGAGCAGTTCTTC; j_call: TRBJ2-1; v_call: TRBV7-9; clone_size: NA; d_call: TRBD2
cdr3_aa: CASSYLPTKGNEQYF; cdr3_nt: TGTGCCAGCAGTTACCTCCCCACGAAGGGGAACGAGCAGTACTTC; j_call: TRBJ2-7; v_call: TRBV6-5; clone_size: few; d_call: NA
cdr3_aa: CASSEQGQNEGLFF; cdr3_nt: TGTGCCAGCAGTGAACAGGGTCAAAATGAAGGACTGTTTTTT; j_call: TRBJ1-4; v_call: TRBV25-1; clone_size: NA; d_call: NA
cdr3_aa: CASGLEGEKLFF; cdr3_nt: TGTGCAAGTGGCTTGGAAGGTGAAAAACTGTTTTTT; j_call: TRBJ1-4; v_call: TRBV19; clone_size: few; d_call: NA
cdr3_aa: CASSYSPGGPGNTGELFF; cdr3_nt: TGTGCCAGCAGTTACTCTCCGGGAGGGCCGGGGAACACCGGGGAGCTGTTTTTT; j_call: TRBJ2-2; v_call: TRBV6-5; clone_size: NA; d_call: TRBD2
cdr3_aa: CASSPGLAGGPLGTQYF; cdr3_nt: TGCGCCAGCAGCCCGGGACTAGCGGGAGGGCCCTTGGGGACCCAGTACTTC; j_call: TRBJ2-5; v_call: TRBV4-3; clone_size: few; d_call: TRBD2
cdr3_aa: CASSLSVSTDTQYF; cdr3_nt: TGTGCCAGCAGCTTATCAGTCTCCACAGATACGCAGTATTTT; j_call: TRBJ2-3; v_call: TRBV7-2; clone_size: many; d_call: NA
cdr3_aa: CSAPSGRSYEQYF; cdr3_nt: TGCAGTGCTCCTAGCGGGAGGTCCTACGAGCAGTACTTC; j_call: TRBJ2-7; v_call: TRBV20-1; clone_size: NA; d_call: TRBD2
cdr3_aa: CASSSTISGYTF; cdr3_nt: TGTGCCAGCAGTTCTACCATATCTGGCTACACCTTC; j_call: TRBJ1-2; v_call: TRBV6-5; clone_size: NA; d_call: NA